This T cell receptor beta chain was observed in a study of blood T cell repertoires in COVID-19. Looking at the study overall: Acute-phase and convalescent COVID-19 samples originated in the United States, Italy and Spain. T cells, B-cell-depleted T cells, or PBMCs supplied cDNA or gDNA.

Profiling relied on immunoSEQ multiplex PCR, and the TCRdb table lists in-frame clones only, not all of them. The profile shows tens of thousands of clones, about 79% of them singletons. The CDR3 covers 14 residues. V was cut by 4 bases and J by 4 bases, with 11 bases left in between. In germline, CDR1 is MNHEY, CDR2 SMNVEV (reference sequence). The receptor was isolated from a woman aged 55 to 70 with acute or convalescent COVID-19. The V and J genes are TRBV27 and TRBJ1-5; D is ambiguous. What was sequenced was peripheral blood. DNA for the CDR3: TGTGCCAGCAGTTCAGTGGAGAATAATCAGCCCCAGCATTTT. Its translation is CASSSVENNQPQHF.